These T cell receptor beta chains were read from a single sample in a study of regulatory T cells in long-lasting Graves disease. TCRdb processed the multiplex PCR reads anew with MiXCR; each CDR3 protein has one entry. The sample lists 400,000 to 500,000 distinct CDR3 sequences; about 15% were seen once. These data were also filed under a second study, of T cells in Graves' hyperthyroidism and ophthalmopathy.

The input for sequencing was peripheral blood mononuclear cells (PBMCs), taken at new diagnosis, from a patient treated with antithyroid drugs. The receptors were sampled from a woman in her twenties or thirties with Graves disease. Each CDR3 is given with its conserved first and last residue. A D gene is named only where the DNA matches it firmly. Clone size is not always given. Where it is, it says once, few, many or a class for expanded clones.

d_call	clone_size	j_call	v_call	cdr3_aa	cdr3_nt
TRBD2	few	TRBJ2-1	TRBV7-6	CASSLVSGIGNEQFF	TGTGCCAGCAGCTTAGTTAGCGGGATAGGCAATGAGCAGTTCTTC
NA	many	TRBJ2-5	TRBV20-1	CSAQDGGVDQETQYF	TGCAGTGCTCAAGATGGGGGAGTGGATCAAGAGACCCAGTACTTC
TRBD1	few	TRBJ2-1	TRBV6-1	CASSRVGTGVAYNEQFF	TGTGCCAGCAGTCGCGTAGGGACAGGGGTTGCCTACAATGAGCAGTTCTTC
NA	many	TRBJ1-1	TRBV9	CASSIGVGTEAFF	TGTGCCAGCAGCATAGGGGTAGGAACTGAAGCTTTCTTT
NA	many	TRBJ2-2	TRBV28	CASSQAWGMAGELFF	TGTGCCAGCAGCCAAGCATGGGGAATGGCCGGGGAGCTGTTTTTT
NA	few	TRBJ1-4	TRBV7-2	CASSAWGGNEKLFF	TGTGCCAGCAGCGCGTGGGGGGGTAATGAAAAACTGTTTTTT
NA	many	TRBJ2-2	TRBV7-8	CASSLNGGELFF	TGTGCCAGCAGCTTAAACGGCGGGGAGCTGTTTTTT
NA	many	TRBJ1-1	TRBV6-1	CASSEYRDDTEAFF	TGTGCCAGCAGTGAATACCGGGATGACACTGAAGCTTTCTTT
NA	many	TRBJ2-7	TRBV3-1	CASSPRQGDEQYF	TGTGCCAGCAGCCCCCGGCAGGGCGACGAGCAGTACTTC
NA	many	TRBJ1-4	TRBV6-2/TRBV6-3	CASSYPELRRRATNEKLFF	TGTGCCAGCAGTTACCCCGAGTTACGTCGCCGGGCAACTAATGAAAAACTGTTTTTT
NA	many	TRBJ2-7	TRBV12-3/TRBV12-4	CASSLASSGVPRLSYEQYF	TGTGCCAGCAGTTTAGCCTCATCGGGGGTTCCTAGGCTCTCCTACGAGCAGTACTTC
TRBD2	NA	TRBJ2-1	TRBV7-2	CASSPSTASGYNEQFF	TGTGCCAGCAGCCCGAGCACGGCTAGCGGATACAATGAGCAGTTCTTC
NA	NA	TRBJ2-7	TRBV7-9	CASSFGLYEQYF	TGTGCCAGCAGCTTCGGGTTATACGAGCAGTACTTC
TRBD1	many	TRBJ1-5	TRBV6-1	CASSTSGTGNQPQHF	TGTGCCAGCAGTACATCCGGGACAGGGAACCAGCCCCAGCATTTT
TRBD1	NA	TRBJ2-7	TRBV18	CASSDRGGPYEQYF	TGTGCCAGCTCCGACAGGGGGGGTCCCTACGAGCAGTACTTC
NA	NA	TRBJ1-6	TRBV7-8	CASRFEPGHPRSYNSPLHF	TGTGCCAGCAGATTCGAACCGGGACACCCTCGCTCCTATAATTCACCCCTCCACTTT
TRBD2	many	TRBJ2-7	TRBV27	CASSSATSGRIYEQYF	TGTGCCAGCAGTAGCGCCACTAGCGGGAGAATCTACGAGCAGTACTTC
NA	many	TRBJ1-1	TRBV28	CASRALNTEAFF	TGTGCCAGCAGGGCTTTGAACACTGAAGCTTTCTTT
TRBD2	many	TRBJ2-5	TRBV20-1	CSARGTGGRETQYF	TGCAGTGCTAGGGGGACGGGGGGGAGAGAGACCCAGTACTTC
TRBD2	many	TRBJ2-3	TRBV18	CASSPLTGGGPDTQYF	TGTGCCAGCTCACCGTTAACCGGGGGAGGGCCAGATACGCAGTATTTT
NA	many	TRBJ1-1	TRBV12-3/TRBV12-4	CASSFSMNTEAFF	TGTGCCAGCAGCTTTTCCATGAACACTGAAGCTTTCTTT
NA	many	TRBJ1-5	TRBV10-3	CAISVGVGLNQPQHF	TGTGCCATCAGTGTGGGGGTAGGGCTCAATCAGCCCCAGCATTTT
TRBD1	NA	TRBJ1-6	TRBV7-2	CASSLGTGTGDNSPLHF	TGTGCCAGCAGCTTAGGGACCGGGACAGGTGATAATTCACCCCTCCACTTT
NA	NA	TRBJ1-5	TRBV19	CASSIRIRQPQHF	TGTGCCAGTAGTATCCGGATACGGCAGCCCCAGCATTTT
TRBD2	many	TRBJ2-7	TRBV20-1	CSAGRTSGASYEQYF	TGCAGTGCTGGGAGGACTAGCGGGGCTTCCTACGAGCAGTACTTC
NA	NA	TRBJ2-1	TRBV5-6	CASSLMGTYNEQFF	TGTGCCAGCAGCTTGATGGGAACCTACAATGAGCAGTTCTTC
NA	many	TRBJ2-1	TRBV11-2	CASSLVLSHEQFF	TGTGCCAGCAGCTTAGTATTAAGCCATGAGCAGTTCTTC
NA	NA	TRBJ2-7	TRBV29-1	CLAVDYSYNEQYF	TGCCTCGCGGTAGATTACTCCTACAATGAGCAGTACTTC
TRBD1	few	TRBJ1-5	TRBV7-2	CASSRTGVNSNQPQHF	TGTGCCAGCAGCCGGACAGGAGTTAATAGCAATCAGCCCCAGCATTTT
NA	many	TRBJ1-1	TRBV6-2/TRBV6-3	CASKRMAWDTEAFF	TGTGCCAGCAAAAGGATGGCTTGGGACACTGAAGCTTTCTTT
TRBD2	many	TRBJ2-1	TRBV5-1	CASSWSGSGIGDNEQFF	TGCGCCAGCAGCTGGAGCGGTAGCGGGATAGGGGACAATGAGCAGTTCTTC
NA	NA	TRBJ2-5	TRBV5-5	CASSLAGTRFQTQYF	TGTGCCAGCAGCTTGGCCGGGACTCGCTTCCAGACCCAGTACTTC
NA	many	TRBJ1-5	TRBV28	CASSFTGNDNQPQHF	TGTGCCAGCAGTTTCACAGGGAATGACAATCAGCCCCAGCATTTT
TRBD1	few	TRBJ2-6	TRBV7-2	CASSSHKQGLGANVLTF	TGTGCCAGCAGCTCCCATAAACAGGGGCTAGGGGCCAACGTCCTGACTTTC
NA	many	TRBJ2-5	TRBV28	CASSLMGDSETQYF	TGTGCCAGCAGTTTAATGGGGGATTCGGAGACCCAGTACTTC
NA	NA	TRBJ1-3	TRBV7-9	CASSRTANSGNTIYF	TGTGCCAGCAGCCGAACAGCCAACTCTGGAAACACCATATATTTT
NA	NA	TRBJ1-1	TRBV2	CASSEDSSTGAGVEAFF	TGTGCCAGCAGTGAAGACAGTAGTACGGGGGCCGGTGTTGAAGCTTTCTTT
NA	NA	TRBJ1-2	TRBV5-8	CASSLVPLAATRGYTF	TGTGCCAGCAGCTTGGTTCCCCTCGCGGCTACAAGAGGCTACACCTTC
NA	many	TRBJ2-1	TRBV7-3	CASSTGPANEQFF	TGTGCCAGCAGCACAGGGCCAGCCAATGAGCAGTTCTTC
NA	many	TRBJ2-5	TRBV5-8	CASRPYGKQETQYF	TGTGCCAGCAGGCCTTATGGAAAACAAGAGACCCAGTACTTC
TRBD1	many	TRBJ1-1	TRBV12-3/TRBV12-4	CASSLGTGSTEAFF	TGTGCCAGCAGTTTAGGGACAGGCTCCACTGAAGCTTTCTTT
NA	NA	TRBJ2-1	TRBV28	CASSFGGHNEQFF	TGTGCCAGCAGTTTCGGGGGGCACAATGAGCAGTTCTTC
TRBD2	many	TRBJ2-2	TRBV7-2	CASSLGLASGELFF	TGTGCCAGCAGCTTGGGACTAGCATCCGGGGAGCTGTTTTTT
NA	many	TRBJ1-1	TRBV10-3	CAISDGVGNTEAFF	TGTGCCATCAGTGACGGGGTAGGGAACACTGAAGCTTTCTTT
NA	many	TRBJ2-3	TRBV2	CASSPPGLRTDTQYF	TGTGCCAGCAGTCCTCCGGGACTCCGCACAGATACGCAGTATTTT
NA	many	TRBJ1-1	TRBV6-1	CASTITRGGRSKAFF	TGTGCCAGCACCATCACCCGGGGGGGGAGATCTAAGGCTTTCTTT
NA	NA	TRBJ2-1	TRBV5-1	CASSLADSTFSYNEQFF	TGCGCCAGCAGCTTAGCCGACTCGACATTCTCCTACAATGAGCAGTTCTTC